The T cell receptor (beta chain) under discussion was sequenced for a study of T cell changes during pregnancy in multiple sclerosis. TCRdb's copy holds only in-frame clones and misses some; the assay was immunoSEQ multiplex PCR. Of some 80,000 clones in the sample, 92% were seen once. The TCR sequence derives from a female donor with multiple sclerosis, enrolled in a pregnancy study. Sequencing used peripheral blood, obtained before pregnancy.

The CDR3 DNA follows: TGTGCCAGCAGCCCGGACGGGACTCAAACAGATACGCAGTATTTT. Encoded protein: CASSPDGTQTDTQYF. The chain uses TRBV5-4 and TRBJ2-3, with D perhaps TRBD2 (6 bases). The ends were cut back, 4 bases at V and 3 bases at J, with 15 bases in the middle. The CDR3 is made up of 15 amino acids. Germline V gene lookup returns CDR1 SGHNT and CDR2 YYREEE (reference sequence).